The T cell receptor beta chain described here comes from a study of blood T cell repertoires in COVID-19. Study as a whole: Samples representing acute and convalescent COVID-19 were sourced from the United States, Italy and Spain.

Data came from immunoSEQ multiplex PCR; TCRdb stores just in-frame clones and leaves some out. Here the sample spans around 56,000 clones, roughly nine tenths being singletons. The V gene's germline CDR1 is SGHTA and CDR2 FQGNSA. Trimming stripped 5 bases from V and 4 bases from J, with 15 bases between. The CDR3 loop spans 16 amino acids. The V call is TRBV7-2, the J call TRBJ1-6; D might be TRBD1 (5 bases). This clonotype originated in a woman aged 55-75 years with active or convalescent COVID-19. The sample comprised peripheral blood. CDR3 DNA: TGTGCCAGCAGCCAGGGACTGCCCACATATAATTCACCCCTCCACTTT. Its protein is CASSQGLPTYNSPLHF. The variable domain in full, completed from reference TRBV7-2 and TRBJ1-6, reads GAGVSQSPSNKVTEKGKDVELRCDPISGHTALYWYRQSLGQGLEFLIYFQGNSAPDKSGLPSDRFSAERTGGSVSTLTIQRTQQEDSAVYLCASSQGLPTYNSPLHFGNGTRLTVT.